This TCR beta chain was identified in a study of T-cell memory formation after mild COVID-19. Overall study context: Most TCR clusters belonged to a single donor.

TCRdb itself ran the 5' RACE reads through MiXCR, one entry per CDR3 protein. The sample lists roughly 220,000 distinct CDR3 sequences, approximately 10% occurring once. CDR3 length equals 16 residues. Germline V lookup: CDR1 SGHTA, CDR2 FQGNSA. Trimming cost V 5 bases and J 0 bases; bases outside gene matches: 7. The sequenced sample consisted of PBMCs or a T cell subset sorted from them (not recorded which). This TCR derives from a man between 18 and 35 years old who had mild COVID-19 (a few samples of this study predate the infection). Cell type and time point are not known. The chain recombines TRBV7-2 with TRBJ2-3, with TRBD2 identical over 8 bases. CDR3 nucleotide sequence: TGTGCCAGCAGCCTAGGCGGGGGGACTAGCACAGATACGCAGTATTTT. As protein: CASSLGGGTSTDTQYF.